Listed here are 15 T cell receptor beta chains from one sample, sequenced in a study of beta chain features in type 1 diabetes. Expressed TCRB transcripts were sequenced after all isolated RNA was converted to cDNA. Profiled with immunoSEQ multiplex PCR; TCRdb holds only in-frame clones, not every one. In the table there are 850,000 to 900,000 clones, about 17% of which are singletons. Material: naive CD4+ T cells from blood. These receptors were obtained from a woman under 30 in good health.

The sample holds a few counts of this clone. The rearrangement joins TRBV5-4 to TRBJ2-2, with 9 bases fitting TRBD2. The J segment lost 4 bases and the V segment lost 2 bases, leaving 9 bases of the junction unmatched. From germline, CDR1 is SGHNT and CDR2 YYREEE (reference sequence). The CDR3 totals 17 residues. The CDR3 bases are TGTGCCAGCAGCTTTACTTATAGCGGGAGCGGCACCGGGGAGCTGTTTTTT. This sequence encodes CASSFTYSGSGTGELFF.

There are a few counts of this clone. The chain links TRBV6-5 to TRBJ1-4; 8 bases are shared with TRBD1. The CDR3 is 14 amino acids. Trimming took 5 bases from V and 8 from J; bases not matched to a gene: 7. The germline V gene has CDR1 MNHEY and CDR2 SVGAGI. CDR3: CASSRQGALEKLFF. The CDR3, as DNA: TGTGCCAGCAGTCGGCAGGGGGCTTTGGAAAAACTGTTTTTT.

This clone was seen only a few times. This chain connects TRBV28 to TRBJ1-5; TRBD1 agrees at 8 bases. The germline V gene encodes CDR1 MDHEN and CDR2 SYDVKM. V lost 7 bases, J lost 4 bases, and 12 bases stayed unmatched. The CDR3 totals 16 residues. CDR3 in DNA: TGTGCCAGCACCTCAGGGGGCTCCTTTTCAAATCAGCCCCAGCATTTT. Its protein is CASTSGGSFSNQPQHF.

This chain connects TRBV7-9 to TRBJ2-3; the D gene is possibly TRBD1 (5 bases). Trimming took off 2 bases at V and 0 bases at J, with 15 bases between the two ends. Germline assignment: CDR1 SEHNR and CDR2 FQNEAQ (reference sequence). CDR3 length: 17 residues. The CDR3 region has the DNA TGTGCCAGCAGCTTATCCCAGGGAAGCGCTAGCACAGATACGCAGTATTTT. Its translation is CASSLSQGSASTDTQYF. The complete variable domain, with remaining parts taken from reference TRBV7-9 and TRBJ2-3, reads DTGVSQNPRHKITKRGQNVTFRCDPISEHNRLYWYRQTLGQGPEFLTYFQNEAQLEKSRLLSDRFSAERPKGSFSTLEIQRTEQGDSAMYLCASSLSQGSASTDTQYFGPGTRLTVL.

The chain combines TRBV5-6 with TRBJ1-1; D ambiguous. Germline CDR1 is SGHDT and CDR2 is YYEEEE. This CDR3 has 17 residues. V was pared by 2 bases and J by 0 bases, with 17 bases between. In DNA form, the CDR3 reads TGTGCCAGCAGCTTTCGGTTATACAGTCAGATGAACACTGAAGCTTTCTTT. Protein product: CASSFRLYSQMNTEAFF.

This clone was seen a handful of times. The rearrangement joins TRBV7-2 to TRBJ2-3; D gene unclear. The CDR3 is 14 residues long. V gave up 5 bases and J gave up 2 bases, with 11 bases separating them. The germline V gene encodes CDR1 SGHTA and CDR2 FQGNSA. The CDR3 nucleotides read TGTGCCAGCAGCCCTTTCTTTAACACAGATACGCAGTATTTT. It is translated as CASSPFFNTDTQYF.

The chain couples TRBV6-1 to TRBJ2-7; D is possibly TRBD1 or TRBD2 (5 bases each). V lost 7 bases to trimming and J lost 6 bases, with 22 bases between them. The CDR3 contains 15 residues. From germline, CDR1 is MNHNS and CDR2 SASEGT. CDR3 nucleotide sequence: TGTGCCAGCAAACCAGCCGGGGACGCCGGGCTCGAGCAGTACTTC. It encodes CASKPAGDAGLEQYF.

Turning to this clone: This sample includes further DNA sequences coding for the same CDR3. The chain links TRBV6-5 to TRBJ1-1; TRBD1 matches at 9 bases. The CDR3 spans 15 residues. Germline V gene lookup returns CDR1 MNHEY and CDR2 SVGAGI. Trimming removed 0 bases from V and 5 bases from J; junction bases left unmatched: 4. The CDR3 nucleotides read TGTGCCAGCAGTTACTCGACAGGGGGTAGAACTGAAGCTTTCTTT. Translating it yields CASSYSTGGRTEAFF.

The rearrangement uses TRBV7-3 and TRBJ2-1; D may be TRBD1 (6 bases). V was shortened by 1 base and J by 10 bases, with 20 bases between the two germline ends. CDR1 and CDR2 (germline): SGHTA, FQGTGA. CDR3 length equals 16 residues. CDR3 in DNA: TGTGCCAGCAGCTTAAGAGCCATGGGGGCAGCGAAGGAGCAGTTCTTC. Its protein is CASSLRAMGAAKEQFF.

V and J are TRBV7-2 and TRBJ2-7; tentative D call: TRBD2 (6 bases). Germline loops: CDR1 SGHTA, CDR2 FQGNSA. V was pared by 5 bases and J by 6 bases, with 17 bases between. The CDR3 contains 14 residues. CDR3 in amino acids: CASSLTGGRREQYF. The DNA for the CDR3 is TGTGCCAGCAGCCTTACAGGAGGGAGGCGCGAGCAGTACTTC.

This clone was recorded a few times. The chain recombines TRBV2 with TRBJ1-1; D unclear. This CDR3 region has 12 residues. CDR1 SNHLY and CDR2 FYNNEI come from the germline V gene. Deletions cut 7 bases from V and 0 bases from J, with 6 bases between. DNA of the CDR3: TGTGCCAGCAACGGGTTGAACACTGAAGCTTTCTTT. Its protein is CASNGLNTEAFF. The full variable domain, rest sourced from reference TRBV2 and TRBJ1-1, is EPEVTQTPSHQVTQMGQEVILRCVPISNHLYFYWYRQILGQKVEFLVSFYNNEISEKSEIFDDQFSVERPDGSNFTLKIRSTKLEDSAMYFCASNGLNTEAFFGQGTRLTVV.

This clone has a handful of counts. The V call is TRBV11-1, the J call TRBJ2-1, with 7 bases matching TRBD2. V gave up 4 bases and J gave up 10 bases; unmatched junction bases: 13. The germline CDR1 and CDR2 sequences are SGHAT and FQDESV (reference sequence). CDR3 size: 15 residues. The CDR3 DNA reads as TGTGCCAGCAGCTCGGGACTAAGGACCGTGACCGAGCAGTTCTTC. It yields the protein CASSSGLRTVTEQFF.

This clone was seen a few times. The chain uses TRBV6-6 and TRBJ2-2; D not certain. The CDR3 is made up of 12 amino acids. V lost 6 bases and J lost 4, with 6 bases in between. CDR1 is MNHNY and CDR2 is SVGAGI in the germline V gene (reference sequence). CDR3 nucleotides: TGTGCCAGCAGAAGGATCACCGGGGAGCTGTTTTTT. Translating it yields CASRRITGELFF.

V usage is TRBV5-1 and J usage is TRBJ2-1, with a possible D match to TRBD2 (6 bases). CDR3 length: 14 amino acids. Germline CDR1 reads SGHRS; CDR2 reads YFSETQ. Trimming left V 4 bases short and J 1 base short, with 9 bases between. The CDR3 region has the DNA TGCGCCAGCAGCGGGGACTGGTCCTACAATGAGCAGTTCTTC. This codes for CASSGDWSYNEQFF.

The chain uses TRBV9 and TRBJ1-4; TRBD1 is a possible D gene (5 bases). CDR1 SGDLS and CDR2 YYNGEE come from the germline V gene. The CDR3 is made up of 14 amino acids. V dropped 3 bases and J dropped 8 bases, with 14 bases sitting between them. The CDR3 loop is CASSAGRRLEKLFF. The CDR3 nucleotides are TGTGCCAGCAGCGCGGGACGGCGGCTCGAAAAACTGTTTTTT.